This T cell receptor beta chain was observed in a study of cytomegalovirus exposure and HLA in healthy donors. This clone was seen more than once but under ten times. Only in-frame clones appear in the TCRdb table, and some are missing; sequencing was by immunoSEQ multiplex PCR. The repertoire consists of under 200,000 clones, with about 86% occurring once and the leading ten covering around 5%. V was clipped by 6 bases and J by 10 bases, with 25 bases between them. Germline loops: CDR1 MNHEY, CDR2 SMNVEV (reference sequence). The CDR3 is 16 residues long. The clonotype originates from a woman aged 25 to 39 in good health and CMV-seronegative. Sequences were obtained from PBMCs. The chain combines TRBV27 with TRBJ2-1, with D perhaps given as TRBD1 or TRBD2 (5 bases each). The DNA of the CDR3 is TGTGCCAGCAGCCATACTTCCGGGACCAGGGCTCGCGAGCAGTTCTTC. This translates into CASSHTSGTRAREQFF.